This T cell receptor (beta chain) was observed in a study of T cell responses to AZD1222 COVID-19 vaccine. Findings and caveats of the study: Donors were largely white British and mainly female; clonal diversity was possibly underestimated. Within unmutated variant regions lay the reported targets of nearly half of spike-specific TCRs.

Profiled with immunoSEQ multiplex PCR; TCRdb holds only in-frame clones, not every one. The sample records about 92,000 clones, roughly 91% being singletons. Worth noting for this clone: Antigen specificity is unknown.

The material was peripheral blood, obtained on day 0 of AZD1222 vaccination. This TCR was sampled from an adult in good health.

In nucleotides, the CDR3 is TGTGCCATCAGCGGATGGGAGAGTGGCTACACCTTC. Translated, it gives CAISGWESGYTF. This rearrangement joins TRBV10-3 to TRBJ1-2; D gene uncertain. The CDR3 has 12 amino acids. Germline V gives CDR1 ENHRY, CDR2 SYGVKD. V lost 6 bases to trimming and J lost 7 bases, with 12 bases between them.